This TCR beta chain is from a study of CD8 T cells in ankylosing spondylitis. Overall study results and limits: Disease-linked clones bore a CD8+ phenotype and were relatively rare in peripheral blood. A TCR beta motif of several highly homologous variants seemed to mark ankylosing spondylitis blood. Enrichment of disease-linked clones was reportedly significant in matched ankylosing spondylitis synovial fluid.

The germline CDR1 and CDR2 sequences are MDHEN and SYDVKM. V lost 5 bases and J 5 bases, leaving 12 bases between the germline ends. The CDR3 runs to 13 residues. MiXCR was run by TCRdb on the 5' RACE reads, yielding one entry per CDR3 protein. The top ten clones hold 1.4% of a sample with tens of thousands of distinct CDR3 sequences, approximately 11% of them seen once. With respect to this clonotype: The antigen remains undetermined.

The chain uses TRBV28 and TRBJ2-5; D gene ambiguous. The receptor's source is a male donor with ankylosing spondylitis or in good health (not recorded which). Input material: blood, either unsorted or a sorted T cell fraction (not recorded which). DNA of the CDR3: TGTGCCAGCAGTCTTAGAGGCCCTGAGACCCAGTACTTC. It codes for CASSLRGPETQYF.